This is a list of T cell receptor beta chains from one sample in a study of shared clonotypes between healthy human individuals. Method: immunoSEQ multiplex PCR; TCRdb's copy keeps in-frame clones and lacks some. This table holds over 2 million clones, approximately 94% found once. Sequenced input: naive CD8+ T cells sorted from blood. The receptors stem from a man younger than 35 in good health. Each CDR3 is given with its conserved first and last residue. Fields, in order: CDR3 protein, CDR3 DNA, V gene, J gene, clone size, CDR3 length, D gene. A D gene is named only where the DNA matches it firmly. Not all rows give a size; the values are once, few, many and, for expanded clones, a class.

CDR3: CASSLTLSSYEQYF
DNA: TGTGCCAGCAGCTTGACCCTTAGCTCCTACGAGCAGTACTTC
V: TRBV7-6
J: TRBJ2-7
size: NA
length: 14
D: NA

CDR3: CIYLHNEQFF
DNA: TGCATCTACCTTCACAATGAGCAGTTCTTC
V: TRBV29-1
J: TRBJ2-1
size: NA
length: 10
D: NA

CDR3: CASSQDIAGSSGYTF
DNA: TGTGCCAGCAGCCAAGATATTGCAGGGAGTTCTGGCTACACCTTC
V: TRBV14
J: TRBJ1-2
size: NA
length: 15
D: NA

CDR3: CASSFGTATYEQYF
DNA: TGTGCCAGCAGCTTCGGGACAGCAACCTACGAGCAGTACTTC
V: TRBV11-2
J: TRBJ2-7
size: NA
length: 14
D: TRBD1

CDR3: CATSLGLAAGETQYF
DNA: TGTGCCACCAGCCTCGGACTAGCGGCCGGGGAGACCCAGTACTTC
V: TRBV15
J: TRBJ2-5
size: NA
length: 15
D: TRBD2

CDR3: CASSWTASYEQYF
DNA: TGTGCCAGCAGCTGGACGGCATCCTACGAGCAGTACTTC
V: TRBV5-6
J: TRBJ2-7
size: NA
length: 13
D: NA

CDR3: CASSQQGQNEKLFF
DNA: TGCGCCAGCAGCCAACAGGGGCAGAATGAAAAACTGTTTTTT
V: TRBV5-1
J: TRBJ1-4
size: NA
length: 14
D: TRBD1

CDR3: CASSHEREGLGETQYF
DNA: TGTGCCAGCAGCCACGAGCGGGAGGGCCTAGGAGAGACCCAGTACTTC
V: TRBV7-2
J: TRBJ2-5
size: NA
length: 16
D: TRBD2

CDR3: CAISEEILYEQYF
DNA: TGTGCCATCAGTGAGGAGATCCTATACGAGCAGTACTTC
V: TRBV10-3
J: TRBJ2-7
size: many
length: 13
D: NA

CDR3: CASSPPEGFGGYTF
DNA: TGTGCCAGCAGCCCCCCCGAAGGGTTCGGTGGCTACACCTTC
V: TRBV7-6
J: TRBJ1-2
size: NA
length: 14
D: NA

CDR3: CASSQVEHTGELFF
DNA: TGTGCCAGCAGCCAAGTGGAGCACACCGGGGAGCTGTTTTTT
V: TRBV11-3
J: TRBJ2-2
size: NA
length: 14
D: NA

CDR3: CASSLVPRQVGANYGYTF
DNA: TGTGCCAGCAGCTTAGTGCCCCGGCAGGTGGGAGCTAACTATGGCTACACCTTC
V: TRBV7-2
J: TRBJ1-2
size: NA
length: 18
D: NA

CDR3: CASSSFPGTGKFIF
DNA: TGTGCCAGCAGCTCCTTCCCCGGGACAGGGAAGTTTATCTTT
V: TRBV11-2
J: TRBJ1-6
size: NA
length: 14
D: TRBD1

CDR3: CASSLSAGTREETQYF
DNA: TGTGCCAGCAGTTTATCCGCGGGGACTAGGGAAGAGACCCAGTACTTC
V: TRBV27
J: TRBJ2-5
size: once
length: 16
D: TRBD2

CDR3: CASSPNWDTEAFF
DNA: TGTGCCAGCAGCCCGAATTGGGACACTGAAGCTTTCTTT
V: TRBV11-2
J: TRBJ1-1
size: NA
length: 13
D: NA

CDR3: CARSLGPYEQYF
DNA: TGTGCCAGAAGCTTGGGTCCCTACGAGCAGTACTTC
V: TRBV5-3
J: TRBJ2-7
size: NA
length: 12
D: NA

CDR3: CASRPVGEQETQYF
DNA: TGTGCCAGCCGCCCGGTGGGGGAACAAGAGACCCAGTACTTC
V: TRBV28
J: TRBJ2-5
size: once
length: 14
D: NA

CDR3: CASKPAFGETQYF
DNA: TGTGCCAGCAAGCCGGCATTCGGGGAGACCCAGTACTTC
V: TRBV2
J: TRBJ2-5
size: NA
length: 13
D: NA

CDR3: CASRVQSERETQYF
DNA: TGTGCCAGCCGGGTTCAGTCCGAGAGAGAGACCCAGTACTTC
V: TRBV27
J: TRBJ2-5
size: NA
length: 14
D: NA

CDR3: CSVEPKPQETQYF
DNA: TGCAGCGTTGAACCCAAGCCACAAGAGACCCAGTACTTC
V: TRBV29-1
J: TRBJ2-5
size: NA
length: 13
D: NA

CDR3: CASSLLAGFQETQYF
DNA: TGTGCCAGCAGCTTACTAGCGGGGTTCCAAGAGACCCAGTACTTC
V: TRBV13
J: TRBJ2-5
size: NA
length: 15
D: TRBD2

CDR3: CAWSVEVEAFF
DNA: TGTGCCTGGAGTGTTGAAGTTGAAGCTTTCTTT
V: TRBV30
J: TRBJ1-1
size: few
length: 11
D: NA

CDR3: CASSASFGGETQYF
DNA: TGTGCCAGCAGCGCCTCGTTTGGAGGTGAGACCCAGTACTTC
V: TRBV7-8
J: TRBJ2-5
size: once
length: 14
D: NA

CDR3: CATSRGLNTEAFF
DNA: TGTGCTACCTCGAGGGGGCTGAACACTGAAGCTTTCTTT
V: TRBV2
J: TRBJ1-1
size: NA
length: 13
D: TRBD1

CDR3: CASSLKGSGGELFF
DNA: TGTGCCAGCAGCTTAAAGGGTTCAGGCGGGGAGCTGTTTTTT
V: TRBV7-3
J: TRBJ2-2
size: NA
length: 14
D: NA

CDR3: CASSVGTGRGRSVRNYGYTF
DNA: TGTGCCAGCAGCGTAGGGACAGGGCGAGGGCGGTCGGTCCGTAACTATGGCTACACCTTC
V: TRBV9
J: TRBJ1-2
size: NA
length: 20
D: TRBD1

CDR3: CASSSFGAPYEQYF
DNA: TGTGCCAGCAGTTCATTCGGGGCGCCCTACGAGCAGTACTTC
V: TRBV27
J: TRBJ2-7
size: NA
length: 14
D: NA

CDR3: CASSSGTSGGHSYNEQFF
DNA: TGTGCCAGCAGCTCCGGGACTAGCGGGGGCCACTCCTACAATGAGCAGTTCTTC
V: TRBV7-9
J: TRBJ2-1
size: NA
length: 18
D: TRBD2

CDR3: CASSEGLAGTYEQYF
DNA: TGTGCCAGTAGCGAGGGACTAGCGGGGACCTACGAGCAGTACTTC
V: TRBV19
J: TRBJ2-7
size: NA
length: 15
D: TRBD2